This is a list of T cell receptor beta chains from one sample in a study of monozygotic twins with inflammatory bowel disease. TCRdb reprocessed the 5' RACE reads and reports one entry per CDR3 protein, with no DNA. Here the sample table reports about 300,000 distinct CDR3 sequences. Sequencing input: blood. These receptors all stem from a human donor with ulcerative colitis or Crohn's disease, or a healthy co-twin of an affected twin (not recorded which). Each CDR3 is given with its conserved first and last residue.

j_gene	v_gene	CDR3aa
TRBJ2-1	TRBV28	CASRTGGVGEQFF
TRBJ2-1	TRBV12-3/TRBV12-4	CASQTSLDYNEQFF
TRBJ1-2	TRBV12-3/TRBV12-4	CASWGGLYGYTF
TRBJ2-1	TRBV7-2	CASSLTLAGGPNEQFF
TRBJ2-7	TRBV7-2	CASSMGQGFYEQYF
TRBJ1-2	TRBV5-1	CASSLARTQNYGYTF
TRBJ2-3	TRBV18	CASSPRSSGGFDTQYF
TRBJ2-1	TRBV6-2/TRBV6-3	CASNPQLAGGSEQFF
TRBJ2-3	TRBV20-1	CSASPSGRGDTQYF
TRBJ2-1	TRBV6-1	CASRSRGGRSHNEQFF
TRBJ1-5	TRBV6-2/TRBV6-3	CASSYSSGGASNQPQHF
TRBJ1-4	TRBV4-3	CASSQVFGAEREKLFF
TRBJ2-3	TRBV20-1	CSARKDFANTDTQYF
TRBJ2-7	TRBV9	CASSVTGLVTHEQYF
TRBJ2-1	TRBV7-8	CASSPGTPIREQFF
TRBJ2-5	TRBV5-1	CASSPIGTAQETQYF
TRBJ2-4	TRBV3-1	CASSQAGLENIQYF
TRBJ1-5	TRBV20-1	CSARSDTVGQPQHF
TRBJ2-4	TRBV7-2	CASSQTTGTGRIQYF
TRBJ1-2	TRBV11-3	CASSELTGYTF
TRBJ2-7	TRBV15	CATSRVGMRDEQYF
TRBJ2-5	TRBV18	CASSPVSVQETQYF
TRBJ2-2	TRBV20-1	CSAPRDRRNTGELFF
TRBJ2-3	TRBV29-1	CSVPGQSTDTQYF
TRBJ2-3	TRBV9	CASSVWGSDRADTQYF
TRBJ2-2	TRBV6-1	CASSVFVLAGGANTGELFF
TRBJ1-1	TRBV5-1	CASSFYGLNTEAFF
TRBJ1-2	TRBV18	CASSPPGQPTNYGYTF
TRBJ2-1	TRBV29-1	CSVDVAGGLSYNEQFF
TRBJ2-2	TRBV7-7	CASSPRLDTGELFF
TRBJ1-2	TRBV28	CASSPPTRQAVTF
TRBJ2-1	TRBV10-2	CASSEFYRGRRDEQFF
TRBJ2-7	TRBV6-1	CASTGRAGASEQYF
TRBJ2-3	TRBV12-3/TRBV12-4	CASSFWTGSNTDTQYF
TRBJ1-1	TRBV11-2	CASSRKTGTGEWVAEAFF
TRBJ1-2	TRBV11-2	CASSLAQVYGYTF
TRBJ2-7	TRBV5-6	CASRTRASGHSYEQYF
TRBJ2-1	TRBV5-4	CASSRDPSGYNEQFF
TRBJ2-5	TRBV23-1	CASSQTDREETQYF
TRBJ2-2	TRBV28	CASSWVGELFF
TRBJ1-2	TRBV12-3/TRBV12-4	CASRIFGGYTF
TRBJ2-6	TRBV20-1	CSARADPAGNSGANVLTF
TRBJ1-6	TRBV20-1	CSARDGRGGNSPLHF
TRBJ2-7	TRBV6-2/TRBV6-3	CASSRGLWYEQYF
TRBJ1-5	TRBV15	CATRGPRGHQPQHF
TRBJ1-1	TRBV9	CASSVDPQTNTEAFF
TRBJ2-7	TRBV27	CASIGTGFFREQYF
TRBJ2-5	TRBV7-9	CASSPSLQGPQETQYF